A single sample is the source of the 10 T cell receptor beta chains below, sequenced in a study of blood T cell repertoires in COVID-19. Here immunoSEQ multiplex PCR was the method, and the copy in TCRdb shows in-frame clones only, minus some. The sample lists approximately 200,000 clones; approximately 85% were seen once. The sample consisted of peripheral blood. All receptors come from a man aged 40-49 years with acute or convalescent COVID-19.

The chain couples TRBV4-2 to TRBJ2-3; TRBD2 aligns across 12 bases. In germline, CDR1 is LGHNA, CDR2 YNFKEQ. The CDR3 is 19 residues long. J was trimmed by 0 bases and V by 2 bases; bases with no gene match: 9. The CDR3 region is CASSQSLAGGIASTDTQYF. DNA of the CDR3: TGTGCCAGCAGCCAATCCCTAGCGGGGGGGATAGCTAGCACAGATACGCAGTATTTT.

The chain couples TRBV5-4 to TRBJ1-2, with 9 bases lining up with TRBD1. The length of the CDR3 is 14 residues. The trim removed 4 bases at V and 6 bases at J, leaving 7 bases unmatched. Germline values: CDR1 SGHNT, CDR2 YYREEE (reference sequence). CDR3 amino acids: CASSLWTGEDGYTF. CDR3 DNA: TGTGCCAGCAGCCTCTGGACAGGGGAGGATGGCTACACCTTC.

V gene TRBV2 combines with J gene TRBJ1-2; no firm D call. The CDR3 sequence is 12 residues long. Looked up from germline, CDR1 is SNHLY and CDR2 is FYNNEI. Trimming cost V 6 bases and J 1 base, with 6 bases left between them. For the CDR3, the DNA is TGTGCCAGCAGGGAGCGTAACTATGGCTACACCTTC. Its protein is CASRERNYGYTF.

The chain recombines TRBV14 with TRBJ1-1; 8 bases line up with TRBD1. The CDR3 is 14 residues long. The ends lost 2 bases at V and 7 bases at J; junction bases unmatched: 6. Per germline, CDR1 SGHDN and CDR2 FVKESK. The CDR3 DNA reads as TGTGCCAGCAGCCAAACCGGGACAGGCGTTGAAGCTTTCTTT. Translated: CASSQTGTGVEAFF. The variable domain in full, completed from reference TRBV14 and TRBJ1-1, reads EAGVTQFPSHSVIEKGQTVTLRCDPISGHDNLYWYRRVMGKEIKFLLHFVKESKQDESGMPNNRFLAERTGGTYSTLKVQPAELEDSGVYFCASSQTGTGVEAFFGQGTRLTVV.

This chain joins TRBV25-1 and TRBJ2-5, with TRBD1 as a possible D gene (6 bases). The CDR3 is made up of 14 amino acids. Germline lookup yields CDR1 MGHDK and CDR2 SYGVNS. V lost 8 bases and J lost 2, with 15 bases in between. The CDR3 region has the DNA TGTGCCAGCGGCAAAACAGGGATACAAGAGACCCAGTACTTC. Protein product: CASGKTGIQETQYF.

The chain's CDR3 is CASSRGQAPNYGYTF. CDR3 nucleotides: TGTGCCAGTAGCAGGGGACAGGCTCCTAACTATGGCTACACCTTC. The rearrangement uses TRBV19 and TRBJ1-2; 8 nucleotides line up with TRBD1. Unmatched junction bases numbered 6, after V lost 6 bases and J lost 0 bases. Germline CDR1 is LNHDA and CDR2 is SQIVND (reference sequence). The CDR3 totals 15 residues.

The CDR3, as DNA: TGTGCCAGCAGCTTGGCAGGCATGGACATTCAGTACTTC. The encoded protein is CASSLAGMDIQYF. The rearrangement uses TRBV11-1 and TRBJ2-4; D is unclear. Trimming shortened V by 3 bases and J by 8 bases, and 11 bases separated the two germline ends. Germline-derived CDR1 and CDR2 are SGHAT and FQDESV (reference sequence). This CDR3 has 13 residues. Looking up the rest from reference TRBV11-1 and TRBJ2-4 gives the full variable domain: EAEVAQSPRYKITEKSQAVAFWCDPISGHATLYWYRQILGQGPELLVQFQDESVVDDSQLPKDRFSAERLKGVDSTLKIQPAELGDSAMYLCASSLAGMDIQYFGAGTRLSVL.

The rearrangement links TRBV5-8 to TRBJ1-1; D gene unclear. Germline V gives CDR1 SGHTS, CDR2 YDEGEE. The CDR3 extends over 14 amino acids. Trimming shortened V by 4 bases and J by 5 bases, and 15 bases separated the two germline ends. Here the CDR3 DNA reads TGTGCCAGCAGCAGAGGAAGAGTGAGGACTGAAGCTTTCTTT. This sequence encodes CASSRGRVRTEAFF.

This chain joins TRBV6-5 and TRBJ2-7; possible D gene TRBD1, 5 bases. The CDR3 is 14 amino acids. The germline V and J ends were trimmed by 2 bases and 3 bases, with 11 bases remaining between them. Per germline, CDR1 MNHEY and CDR2 SVGAGI. This CDR3 reads CASSYAQGSYEQYF. CDR3 nucleotide sequence: TGTGCCAGCAGTTACGCCCAGGGTAGCTACGAGCAGTACTTC.

CDR3 loop: CASRGRGTGSSYNEQFF. Written as DNA, the CDR3 is TGTGCCAGTAGGGGGAGGGGGACAGGGAGCTCCTACAATGAGCAGTTCTTC. The chain employs TRBV19 and TRBJ2-1; 9 bases are shared with TRBD1. This CDR3 has 17 amino acids. The germline gives CDR1 LNHDA, CDR2 SQIVND (reference sequence). The trim removed 6 bases at V and 0 bases at J, leaving 9 bases unmatched. Complete variable domain (other parts from reference TRBV19 and TRBJ2-1): DGGITQSPKYLFRKEGQNVTLSCEQNLNHDAMYWYRQDPGQGLRLIYYSQIVNDFQKGDIAEGYSVSREKKESFPLTVTSAQKNPTAFYLCASRGRGTGSSYNEQFFGPGTRLTVL.